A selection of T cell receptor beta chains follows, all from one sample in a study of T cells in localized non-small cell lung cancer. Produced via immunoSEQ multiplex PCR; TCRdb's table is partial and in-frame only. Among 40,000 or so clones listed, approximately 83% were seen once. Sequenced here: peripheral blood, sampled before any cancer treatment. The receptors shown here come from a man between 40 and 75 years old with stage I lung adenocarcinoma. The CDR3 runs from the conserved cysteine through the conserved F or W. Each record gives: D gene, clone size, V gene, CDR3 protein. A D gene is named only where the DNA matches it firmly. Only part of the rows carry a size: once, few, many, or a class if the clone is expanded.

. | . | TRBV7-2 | CASSSPRGRLGYTF
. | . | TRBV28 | CASSKREKSYNEQFF
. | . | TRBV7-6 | CASSVGVGELFF
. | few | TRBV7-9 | CASSLGESYEQYF
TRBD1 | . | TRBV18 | CASSPDRGQVYGYTF
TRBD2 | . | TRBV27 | CASSTPWRGAYNEQFF
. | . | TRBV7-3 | CASRHQLQPQHF
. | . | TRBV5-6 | CASNRFNTEAFF
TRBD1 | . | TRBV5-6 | CASSLRGQGFEQYF
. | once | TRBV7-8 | CASSLPREGEQYF
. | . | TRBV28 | CASSFFGDSDTQYF
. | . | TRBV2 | CASSLPRLALNTEAFF
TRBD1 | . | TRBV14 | CASSHLGGTNEKLFF
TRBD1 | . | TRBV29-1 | CSVQLPGQLYEQYF
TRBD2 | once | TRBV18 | CASSPLAGGQETQYF
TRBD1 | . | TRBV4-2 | CASSQQGARNQPQHF
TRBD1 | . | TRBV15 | CATSSPGQGIYGYTF
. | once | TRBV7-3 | CASSPRDGPTIYNEQFF